These 29 T cell receptor beta chains were sequenced from one sample in a study of blood T cells in healthy people across ages. Primers used in a second PCR of about 7 to 12 cycles were a sample-barcoded 5' primer and a J-beta primer mix. A single record per CDR3 protein comes from TCRdb applying MiXCR to the 5' RACE reads. The profile shows 650,000 to 1,000,000 distinct CDR3 sequences, under 40% of them singletons. The sample was blood. Source of these receptors: a young man in good health.

V is TRBV20-1 and J is TRBJ2-1; tentatively, D is TRBD2 (5 bases). Germline CDR1 and CDR2: DFQATT and SNEGSKA (reference sequence). V was shortened by 0 bases and J by 7 bases, with 13 bases between the two germline ends. The CDR3 runs to 14 residues. The CDR3 bases are TGCAGTGCTAGAGATCTGGCTAGCCGGAATGAGCAGTTCTTC. Protein sequence: CSARDLASRNEQFF.

This clonotype was counted only a few times. This sequence joins TRBV20-1 and TRBJ1-2; D uncertain. This CDR3 is built from 11 residues. V dropped 2 bases and J dropped 5 bases, with 6 bases sitting between them. Germline CDR1 DFQATT, CDR2 SNEGSKA (reference sequence). CDR3 DNA: TGCAGTGCTAGATACCTGTATGGCTACACCTTC. This codes for CSARYLYGYTF.

This clonotype has only a few counts. The V call is TRBV18, the J call TRBJ2-3; 8 bases map to TRBD1. The CDR3 covers 14 residues. V dropped 6 bases and J dropped 2; count of bases not matched to a gene: 4. CDR1 is KGHSH and CDR2 is LQKENI in the germline V gene. The CDR3 DNA is TGTGCCAGCTCGTCGACAGGGGCCACAGATACGCAGTATTTT. Amino acids: CASSSTGATDTQYF.

This clonotype was found once. CDR3 in amino acids: CASSRMRSTEAFF. CDR3 sequence (DNA): TGTGCCAGCAGCAGAATGAGGAGCACTGAAGCTTTCTTT. This chain connects TRBV3-1 to TRBJ1-1; D unresolved. The germline gives CDR1 LGHDT, CDR2 YNNKEL (reference sequence). Trimming pared 5 bases from V and 4 bases from J, leaving 11 bases between. This CDR3 region has 13 residues.

Of note for this clonotype: At one of its ends the junction is not consistent with the germline gene, which may arise from a read error. J is TRBJ2-7 and V is TRBV2, with a weak D call TRBD2 (6 bases). Germline-derived CDR1 and CDR2 are SNHLY and FYNNEI. CDR3 length equals 10 residues. The CDR3 region has the DNA TGTGCCGGCAGCGGGTACGAGCAGTACTTC. It specifies CAGSGYEQYF.

This chain uses TRBV29-1 with TRBJ2-1, with D unclear. Trimming stripped 3 bases from V and 9 bases from J, with 6 bases between. The V gene's germline CDR1 is SQVTM and CDR2 ANQGSEA. The length of the CDR3 is 10 residues. This CDR3 is CSVDRTEQFF. CDR3 bases: TGCAGCGTTGACAGAACTGAGCAGTTCTTC.

This clonotype appeared many times. The chain has TRBV10-3 and TRBJ2-1; no definite D call. Trimming cost V 4 bases and J 6 bases, with 4 bases left between them. The CDR3 has 11 residues. Germline CDR1 and CDR2: ENHRY and SYGVKD. In DNA form, the CDR3 reads TGTGCCATCAGTGCGGGCAATGAGCAGTTCTTC. Translation gives CAISAGNEQFF.

This clonotype was detected only a few times. The chain is built from TRBV4-3 and TRBJ1-2, with D perhaps matching TRBD1 (5 bases). Trimming took 4 bases from V and 0 from J, leaving 12 bases between them. From germline, CDR1 is LGHNA and CDR2 YSLEER. The CDR3 runs 15 residues. The CDR3 spells CASSPGGSPNYGYTF. The CDR3 nucleotides are TGCGCCAGCAGCCCTGGGGGGAGCCCTAACTATGGCTACACCTTC.

This clonotype has only a few counts. The rearrangement uses TRBV12-3 or TRBV12-4 and TRBJ2-3, with TRBD2 identical over 11 bases. Losses at the gene ends were 5 bases for V and 3 bases for J; bases not matched to a gene: 10. The CDR3 length is 17 residues. The CDR3 protein is CASSEIRLAGLTDTQYF. The CDR3 DNA reads as TGTGCCAGCAGTGAAATCCGACTAGCGGGACTGACAGATACGCAGTATTTT.

This clonotype was picked up a small number of times. The rearrangement links TRBV7-2 to TRBJ2-7; 9 bases agree with TRBD2. J lost 0 bases, V lost 5 bases, and 5 bases had no gene match. The germline V gene encodes CDR1 SGHTA and CDR2 FQGNSA. The CDR3 covers 15 residues. The chain's CDR3 is CASSATSGRSYEQYF. The CDR3 nucleotides are TGTGCCAGCAGCGCCACTAGCGGGCGCTCCTACGAGCAGTACTTC.

In its sample, this clonotype was seen many times. In DNA form, the CDR3 reads TGTGCCAGCAGGGAGACTAGCGGGGGGAGGAATTGGCAGTATTTT. Protein product: CASRETSGGRNWQYF. J is TRBJ2-3 and V is TRBV2; 13 bases align to TRBD2. This CDR3 comprises 15 residues. V gave up 6 bases and J gave up 11 bases; unmatched junction bases: 11. Germline-derived CDR1 and CDR2 are SNHLY and FYNNEI.

CDR3 loop: CAISVDRSNQPQHF. The CDR3 DNA reads TGTGCCATCAGTGTGGACCGGAGCAATCAGCCCCAGCATTTT. The rearrangement joins TRBV10-3 to TRBJ1-5, with D unresolved. CDR1 ENHRY and CDR2 SYGVKD come from the germline V gene. The CDR3 spans 14 residues. Trimming stripped 4 bases from V and 1 base from J, with 8 bases between.

The J gene is TRBJ1-5, the V gene TRBV20-1, with D perhaps TRBD1 (5 bases). Germline CDR1 DFQATT, CDR2 SNEGSKA (reference sequence). The CDR3 is 13 amino acids. V lost 4 bases and J 0 bases, leaving 7 bases between the germline ends. The CDR3 nucleotides are TGCAGTGCTATCGACAGTAGCAATCAGCCCCAGCATTTT. Protein: CSAIDSSNQPQHF.

The chain uses TRBV5-1 and TRBJ1-1; D is possibly TRBD1 (6 bases). The germline CDR1 and CDR2 sequences are SGHRS and YFSETQ. Trimming stripped 0 bases from V and 0 bases from J, with 12 bases between. CDR3 length: 16 amino acids. The DNA of the CDR3 is TGCGCCAGCAGCTTGGGTGGGGGCTCATTGAACACTGAAGCTTTCTTT. It encodes CASSLGGGSLNTEAFF.

This clonotype was found a few times. The chain joins TRBV12-3 or TRBV12-4 to TRBJ1-1; D may be TRBD1 (6 bases). The V gene lost 6 bases and the J gene lost 1 base, with 12 bases spanning the gap. This CDR3 has 14 amino acids. CDR3: CASRRTERNTEAFF. Here the CDR3 DNA reads TGTGCCAGCAGGCGGACAGAACGGAACACTGAAGCTTTCTTT.

The table lists this clonotype with a few counts. The junction differs from germline at one of its ends, possibly a read error. CDR3 coding DNA: TGTGCCAGCAGCGTAGATGGGACAGGGTTTACCTATGAGCAGTACTTC. It translates to CASSVDGTGFTYEQYF. The J gene is TRBJ2-7, the V gene TRBV9, with 9 bases fitting TRBD1. The CDR3 covers 16 residues. The germline CDR1 and CDR2 sequences are SGDLS and YYNGEE.

The chain links TRBV20-1 to TRBJ1-6; maybe TRBD1 (5 bases). The germline gives CDR1 DFQATT, CDR2 SNEGSKA (reference sequence). This CDR3 is 15 amino acids long. V was pared by 0 bases and J by 8 bases, with 14 bases between. In DNA form, the CDR3 reads TGCAGTGCTAGAGATCGGGGGAAAAGTGATTCACCCCTCCACTTT. Its translation is CSARDRGKSDSPLHF.

This clonotype was observed a few times. The chain couples TRBV5-1 to TRBJ2-1, with D perhaps TRBD2 (6 bases). CDR1 and CDR2 from the germline V gene are SGHRS and YFSETQ. The V gene lost 1 base and the J gene lost 0 bases, with 11 bases spanning the gap. The CDR3 is 16 amino acids. CDR3 residues: CASSLTSISSYNEQFF. In DNA form, the CDR3 reads TGCGCCAGCAGCTTGACTAGCATTAGCTCCTACAATGAGCAGTTCTTC.

As to this clonotype: This sequence may be a read error, since a much larger clone differs from it by one base. The chain recombines TRBV11-2 with TRBJ2-1; no firm D call. The length of the CDR3 is 15 residues. Trimming took 6 bases from V and 0 from J, leaving 12 bases between them. Germline V CDR1 and CDR2: SGHAT, FQNNGV. The CDR3: CASREEVSSYNEQFF. The CDR3 DNA sequence: TGTGCCAGCAGAGAAGAGGTTAGCTCCTACAATGAGCAGTTCTTC. The full variable domain, in which reference TRBV11-2 and TRBJ2-1 provide the parts outside the CDR3, is EAGVAQSPRYKIIEKRQSVAFWCNPISGHATLYWYQQILGQGPKLLIQFQNNGVVDDSQLPKDRFSAERLKGVDSTLKIQPAKLEDSAVYLCASREEVSSYNEQFFGPGTRLTVL.

This clonotype has more than one count but fewer than ten. The chain employs TRBV9 and TRBJ1-2; D unclear. The V and J ends lost 0 bases and 1 base respectively, with 13 bases between them. The CDR3 is 16 residues long. The germline gives CDR1 SGDLS, CDR2 YYNGEE. CDR3 residues: CASSVAKNGLNYGYTF. CDR3 nucleotides: TGTGCCAGCAGCGTAGCTAAAAACGGACTTAACTATGGCTACACCTTC.

Of note for this clonotype: Since a much larger clone is just one base distant, this may be a read error. J is TRBJ1-2 and V is TRBV12-3 or TRBV12-4; possible D gene TRBD1, 5 bases. This CDR3 is built from 12 residues. The V and J ends lost 5 bases and 12 bases respectively, with 16 bases between them. CDR3 in amino acids: CASSPGRQGHTF. The CDR3 bases are TGTGCCAGCAGTCCGGGACGGCAAGGCCACACCTTC.

This chain connects TRBV4-3 to TRBJ2-4; D call uncertain. The CDR3 consists of 17 residues. The V end was cut by 0 bases, the J end by 0 bases, with 12 bases between. Germline V gene data show CDR1 as LGHNA and CDR2 as YSLEER. The CDR3 nucleotides are TGCGCCAGCAGCCAAGATTGGATGGGTTCAGCCAAAAACATTCAGTACTTC. Translating it yields CASSQDWMGSAKNIQYF.

This sequence joins TRBV6-2 or TRBV6-3 and TRBJ2-6; D not resolved. The ends were cut back, 8 bases at V and 2 bases at J, with 7 bases in the middle. The germline V gene encodes CDR1 MNHEY and CDR2 SVGEGT. The CDR3 is 13 amino acids. CDR3 nucleotides: TGTGCCAGCTGCGTAACTGGGGCCAACGTCCTGACTTTC. Translating it yields CASCVTGANVLTF.

Notes on this clonotype: This may be a read error, as it is one base from a much larger clone. The chain couples TRBV7-4 to TRBJ1-1; D possibly corresponds to TRBD1 (6 bases). This CDR3 comprises 12 residues. The germline V gene encodes CDR1 SGHVT and CDR2 SQSDAQ. CDR3 region: CARSPGDTEAFF. CDR3 nucleotides: TGTGCCCGCAGCCCAGGGGACACTGAAGCTTTCTTT. The full variable domain, its missing parts supplied by reference TRBV7-4 and TRBJ1-1, is GAGVSQSPRYKVAKRGRDVALRCDSISGHVTLYWYRQTLGQGSEVLTYSQSDAQRDKSGRPSGRFSAERPERSVSTLKIQRTEQGDSAVYLCARSPGDTEAFFGQGTRLTVV.

This clonotype was counted ten times or more. The chain couples TRBV7-2 to TRBJ2-1; 7 nucleotides align to TRBD1. The trim removed 4 bases at V and 1 base at J, leaving 7 bases unmatched. Per germline, CDR1 SGHTA and CDR2 FQGNSA. The CDR3 consists of 16 residues. CDR3 sequence: CASSSPPGQSYNEQFF. CDR3 sequence (DNA): TGTGCCAGCAGCTCACCGCCGGGACAGTCCTACAATGAGCAGTTCTTC.

This clonotype was seen many times. The chain couples TRBV12-3 or TRBV12-4 to TRBJ2-7; D perhaps matches TRBD2 (6 bases). Trimming pared 7 bases from V and 5 bases from J, leaving 15 bases between. The CDR3 covers 13 residues. The CDR3 is CASIKVGGNEQYF. DNA for the CDR3: TGTGCCAGCATCAAAGTGGGGGGAAACGAGCAGTACTTC.

This clonotype came up a few times. The rearrangement links TRBV6-2 or TRBV6-3 to TRBJ2-1; 10 bases agree with TRBD2. With 6 bases clipped from V and 15 bases from J, the junction kept 5 bases outside the gene matches. Germline V CDR1 and CDR2: MNHEY, SVGEGT. The CDR3 is 11 residues long. The chain's CDR3 is CASSQGLAAFF. The CDR3 region has the DNA TGTGCCAGCAGCCAAGGACTAGCGGCGTTCTTC.

The chain links TRBV9 to TRBJ1-2; possible D gene TRBD1, 5 bases. CDR3 length: 15 residues. The V end lost 0 bases, the J end lost 1 base, and 10 bases lay between the germline ends. Germline values: CDR1 SGDLS, CDR2 YYNGEE. CDR3 residues: CASSVGLDSNYGYTF. For the CDR3, the DNA is TGTGCCAGCAGCGTAGGTCTCGACAGTAACTATGGCTACACCTTC.

This clonotype showed up just a few times. The chain uses TRBV5-1 and TRBJ2-1; no reliable D call. Trimming pared 0 bases from V and 6 bases from J, leaving 10 bases between. Germline V gene lookup returns CDR1 SGHRS and CDR2 YFSETQ. The CDR3 length is 14 residues. The CDR3 DNA is TGCGCCAGCAGCTTGGGTACAGCGAGCAATGAGCAGTTCTTC. Its protein product is CASSLGTASNEQFF.